The next 31 T cell receptor beta chains were all read from a single sample in a study of response to subunit inactivated influenza vaccine. TCRdb itself ran the RT-PCR reads through MiXCR, one entry per CDR3 protein. The repertoire consists of roughly 500,000 distinct CDR3 sequences, with about 15% occurring once and the leading ten covering approximately 3%. This specimen consisted of CD4+ T cells sorted from PBMCs, obtained 23 to 25 months after vaccination. The origin of the receptors is a man aged 45 to 70 who received an inactivated influenza vaccine.

The genes are TRBV6-1 and TRBJ1-4; 9 nucleotides match TRBD1. V shed 4 bases and J 8 bases; nucleotides not matched to a gene: 8. The germline V gene encodes CDR1 MNHNS and CDR2 SASEGT. The CDR3 runs to 15 residues. The CDR3 DNA follows: TGTGCCAGCAGTGGAGGGACAGGGAGAGAGGAAAAACTGTTTTTT. This translates into CASSGGTGREEKLFF.

V is TRBV5-1 and J is TRBJ2-5, with 10 nucleotides matching TRBD1. Germline assignment: CDR1 SGHRS and CDR2 YFSETQ. Germline trimming cut 0 bases from V and 5 bases from J; bases unmatched to any gene: 4. This CDR3 spans 15 amino acids. DNA of the CDR3: TGCGCCAGCAGCTTGGCTCCGGGACAGGGGGAGACCCAGTACTTC. Residues: CASSLAPGQGETQYF.

This clonotype was observed a few times. J is TRBJ2-1 and V is TRBV14; no clear D. From germline, CDR1 is SGHDN and CDR2 FVKESK. Trimming stripped 3 bases from V and 0 bases from J, with 9 bases between. The CDR3 length is 15 residues. The CDR3 DNA sequence: TGTGCCAGCAGCCACCCTAGTAGCTCCTACAATGAGCAGTTCTTC. This translates into CASSHPSSSYNEQFF.

V and J are TRBV24-1 and TRBJ2-2; no clear D. The CDR3 runs to 13 residues. Germline V gene sequence: CDR1 KGHDR, CDR2 SFDVKD. Trimming left V 9 bases short and J 2 bases short, with 9 bases between. The CDR3 here is CATESVNTGELFF. The CDR3 DNA reads as TGTGCCACCGAATCTGTCAACACCGGGGAGCTGTTTTTT.

The chain has TRBV4-3 and TRBJ1-4; perhaps TRBD1 as D (6 bases). Trimming took off 0 bases at V and 8 bases at J, with 13 bases between the two ends. The CDR3 loop spans 15 amino acids. CDR1 is LGHNA, CDR2 YSLEER, per germline. In DNA form, the CDR3 reads TGCGCCAGCAGCCAAGACCCCAGGGGTCCAGAAAAACTGTTTTTT. This encodes CASSQDPRGPEKLFF.

This clonotype was counted only a few times. The V and J genes are TRBV3-1 and TRBJ2-1, with D perhaps TRBD1 (6 bases). The CDR3 length is 13 residues. V was clipped by 5 bases and J by 7 bases, with 12 bases between them. Germline lookup yields CDR1 LGHDT and CDR2 YNNKEL (reference sequence). CDR3 nucleotides: TGTGCCAGCAGCTACGACAGGTCGAATGAGCAGTTCTTC. Its translation: CASSYDRSNEQFF.

The V call is TRBV7-2, the J call TRBJ2-5, with D unresolved. The germline CDR1 and CDR2 sequences are SGHTA and FQGNSA. V was trimmed by 1 base and J by 5 bases, leaving 14 bases between them. This CDR3 has 15 residues. CDR3 sequence (DNA): TGTGCCAGCAGCTTAGGGGTGGGATCGCGGGAGACCCAGTACTTC. Translating gives CASSLGVGSRETQYF.

The chain joins TRBV28 to TRBJ2-7; D gene unclear. The CDR3 consists of 14 residues. Trimming left V 2 bases short and J 3 bases short, with 11 bases between. CDR1 is MDHEN, CDR2 SYDVKM, per germline. The CDR3 spells CASSLGFRFYEQYF. DNA for the CDR3: TGTGCCAGCAGTTTAGGTTTCAGGTTCTACGAGCAGTACTTC.

This clonotype was counted between two and nine times. J is TRBJ2-7 and V is TRBV5-8; D unclear. The CDR3 spans 17 residues. Trimming cost V 4 bases and J 2 bases, with 22 bases left between them. Germline V gene data show CDR1 as SGHTS and CDR2 as YDEGEE. Here the CDR3 DNA reads TGTGCCAGCAGCCAAACAACCGAGAAAATCTGGACCTACGAGCAGTACTTC. Its translation is CASSQTTEKIWTYEQYF.

The chain uses TRBV29-1 and TRBJ2-3; D remains unclear. V lost 4 bases and J 0 bases, leaving 11 bases between the germline ends. Germline CDR1 reads SQVTM; CDR2 reads ANQGSEA. The CDR3 contains 14 residues. The CDR3 sequence: CSVVLWASTDTQYF. CDR3 nucleotide sequence: TGCAGCGTTGTTTTATGGGCTAGCACAGATACGCAGTATTTT.

The rearrangement uses TRBV10-3 and TRBJ1-2, with TRBD1 as a possible D gene (5 bases). Germline V lookup: CDR1 ENHRY, CDR2 SYGVKD. The germline V and J ends were trimmed by 6 bases and 5 bases, with 13 bases remaining between them. This CDR3 is 13 amino acids long. CDR3 sequence: CAIRRGGEYGYTF. The CDR3, as DNA: TGTGCCATCAGGAGGGGAGGGGAGTATGGCTACACCTTC.

This clonotype was detected a few times. The chain is built from TRBV19 and TRBJ1-5; TRBD1 agrees at 8 bases. The CDR3 has 15 residues. CDR1 is LNHDA and CDR2 is SQIVND in the germline V gene (reference sequence). V gave up 7 bases and J gave up 6 bases; unmatched junction bases: 11. The CDR3 protein is CASTTQTGVAQPQHF. Here the CDR3 DNA reads TGTGCCAGTACGACCCAGACAGGGGTTGCTCAGCCCCAGCATTTT.

V is TRBV20-1 and J is TRBJ1-1; 8 bases map to TRBD1. The CDR3 spans 11 residues. Per germline, CDR1 DFQATT and CDR2 SNEGSKA (reference sequence). CDR3 sequence reads: CKGQGNTEAFF. The CDR3 DNA reads as TGCAAAGGACAGGGAAACACTGAAGCTTTCTTT.

In this sample, this clonotype turned up many times. The genes are TRBV7-2 and TRBJ2-5; 7 bases fit TRBD1. The CDR3 consists of 14 residues. J was trimmed by 3 bases and V by 5 bases; bases with no gene match: 6. Germline loops: CDR1 SGHTA, CDR2 FQGNSA. The DNA for the CDR3 is TGTGCCAGCAGCCCCGGGACAGCAGAAGAGACCCAGTACTTC. This codes for CASSPGTAEETQYF.

This clonotype occurred a few times. The chain combines TRBV7-3 with TRBJ2-1, with D perhaps being TRBD1 or TRBD2 (7 bases each). The germline CDR1 and CDR2 sequences are SGHTA and FQGTGA. This CDR3 has 16 residues. V was trimmed by 5 bases and J by 7 bases, leaving 21 bases between them. The CDR3 reads CASSPREQGGFNEQFF. Written as DNA, the CDR3 is TGTGCCAGCAGCCCAAGAGAGCAGGGGGGGTTTAATGAGCAGTTCTTC.

This clonotype was counted many times. The chain uses TRBV29-1 and TRBJ2-1; 12 nucleotides agree with TRBD2. J lost 9 bases, V lost 6 bases, and 9 bases had no gene match. The CDR3 sequence is 14 residues long. CDR1 is SQVTM, CDR2 ANQGSEA, per germline. The CDR3 region has the DNA TGCAGCGTCCTACTAGCGGGGGGTATGGGTGAGCAGTTCTTC. Translated, it gives CSVLLAGGMGEQFF.

The sample holds a few counts of this clonotype. The chain links TRBV3-1 to TRBJ1-1; a weak D match, TRBD1 (6 bases). Between the trimmed V and J ends, which lost 4 bases and 1 base, there was a span of 13 bases. The CDR3 has 15 amino acids. Germline CDR1 reads LGHDT; CDR2 reads YNNKEL (reference sequence). The CDR3 sequence: CASSPRGAENTEAFF. CDR3 nucleotides: TGTGCCAGCAGCCCCCGGGGGGCCGAGAACACTGAAGCTTTCTTT.

This clonotype occurred a few times. The V gene is TRBV20-1, the J gene TRBJ2-2; a possible D gene is TRBD1 (6 bases). There are 15 residues in the CDR3. Germline V gene data show CDR1 as DFQATT and CDR2 as SNEGSKA (reference sequence). V dropped 3 bases and J dropped 6 bases, with 17 bases sitting between them. The CDR3 DNA follows: TGCAGTGCTAGTGGCTCCAGGGGCGCCCCCGGGGAGCTGTTTTTT. Translated: CSASGSRGAPGELFF.

This clonotype was observed once. This rearrangement joins TRBV20-1 to TRBJ1-1, with 10 positions matching TRBD1. The CDR3 runs to 15 residues. V dropped 6 bases and J dropped 3; count of bases not matched to a gene: 10. Germline V gene lookup returns CDR1 DFQATT and CDR2 SNEGSKA (reference sequence). CDR3 coding DNA: TGCAGTGCAGGCCCTAGACAGGGGGCCTACACTGAAGCTTTCTTT. This encodes CSAGPRQGAYTEAFF.

This clonotype was seen more than once but under ten times. The rearrangement joins TRBV3-1 to TRBJ1-5; D might be TRBD1 (6 bases). CDR3 size: 14 residues. Germline V gene lookup returns CDR1 LGHDT and CDR2 YNNKEL (reference sequence). V was cut by 2 bases and J by 7 bases, with 12 bases left in between. CDR3 sequence (DNA): TGTGCCAGCAGCCAATCCACAGGGATCCAGCCCCAGCATTTT. Translated: CASSQSTGIQPQHF.

There are a few counts of this clonotype. J is TRBJ2-1 and V is TRBV12-3 or TRBV12-4; D is undetermined. Between the trimmed V and J ends, which lost 0 bases and 9 bases, there was a span of 6 bases. This CDR3 is built from 12 residues. CDR3 DNA: TGTGCCAGCAGTTTAGCGAAGAGTGAGCAGTTCTTC. The encoded protein is CASSLAKSEQFF.

The chain has TRBV20-1 and TRBJ2-3; D call uncertain. The ends were cut back, 4 bases at V and 0 bases at J, with 14 bases in the middle. CDR1 and CDR2 from the germline V gene are DFQATT and SNEGSKA (reference sequence). The CDR3 consists of 15 residues. CDR3: CSATFGGSSTDTQYF. The CDR3 bases are TGCAGTGCTACATTTGGTGGATCTAGCACAGATACGCAGTATTTT.

V gene TRBV20-1 combines with J gene TRBJ1-2; D might be TRBD1 (6 bases). The CDR3 extends over 12 amino acids. V shed 4 bases and J shed 4 bases, with 10 bases lying between them. Germline CDR1 DFQATT, CDR2 SNEGSKA (reference sequence). This chain's CDR3 is CSATTGSYGYTF. CDR3 nucleotides: TGCAGTGCTACGACAGGCTCCTATGGCTACACCTTC.

This clonotype was counted ten times or more. This chain joins TRBV4-2 and TRBJ2-3; D not certain. Trimming stripped 3 bases from V and 4 bases from J, with 14 bases between. CDR1 LGHNA and CDR2 YNFKEQ come from the germline V gene. CDR3 size: 15 residues. CDR3 coding DNA: TGTGCCAGCAGCCACACTCCCGAGTTCCCAGATACGCAGTATTTT. Residues: CASSHTPEFPDTQYF.

This clonotype has more than one count but fewer than ten. This chain links TRBV9 with TRBJ2-1; 8 positions agree with TRBD2. The V gene's germline CDR1 is SGDLS and CDR2 YYNGEE. J lost 5 bases, V lost 0 bases, and 1 base had no gene match. The CDR3 extends over 14 amino acids. The CDR3 reads CASSVGLANNEQFF. Here the CDR3 DNA reads TGTGCCAGCAGCGTAGGACTAGCGAACAATGAGCAGTTCTTC.

This clonotype was observed a single time. Compared with germline, one end of the junction differs, possibly owing to a read error. The V gene is TRBV20-1, the J gene TRBJ2-3, with 8 bases aligning to TRBD2. This CDR3 contains 16 residues. The germline V gene encodes CDR1 DFQATT and CDR2 SNEGSKA (reference sequence). CDR3 residues: CCAGGPGGGSTDTQYF. CDR3 sequence (DNA): TGCTGTGCCGGGGGCCCGGGGGGGGGATCCACAGATACGCAGTATTTT.

Points on this clonotype: A much larger clone is a single base away; this may be a read error. This CDR3 reads CASSFGYGYTF. In DNA form, the CDR3 reads TGTGCCAGCAGTTTCGGCTATGGCTACACCTTC. The V call is TRBV28, the J call TRBJ1-2, with D unclear. The V end lost 3 bases, the J end lost 4 bases, and 3 bases lay between the germline ends. The CDR3 loop spans 11 amino acids. Germline lookup yields CDR1 MDHEN and CDR2 SYDVKM.

This clonotype appeared many times. CDR3 DNA: TGCGCCAGCAGCTTCGGACTAGCGGGACACACCGGGGAGCTGTTTTTT. Protein: CASSFGLAGHTGELFF. The V call is TRBV5-1, the J call TRBJ2-2; the match to TRBD2 covers 12 bases. The germline V gene encodes CDR1 SGHRS and CDR2 YFSETQ. The CDR3 loop spans 16 amino acids. Losses at the gene ends were 2 bases for V and 3 bases for J; bases not matched to a gene: 2.

The chain couples TRBV20-1 to TRBJ2-5, with 14 bases that match TRBD2. With 6 bases clipped from V and 6 bases from J, the junction kept 9 bases outside the gene matches. Germline values: CDR1 DFQATT, CDR2 SNEGSKA (reference sequence). CDR3 length: 15 amino acids. CDR3 nucleotides: TGCAGTGCCATAGGCGGGACTAGCGGGAGCAAGACCCAGTACTTC. Amino acids: CSAIGGTSGSKTQYF.

This clonotype appeared a few times. V gene TRBV10-3 combines with J gene TRBJ2-3; 14 nucleotides agree with TRBD2. The CDR3 extends over 15 amino acids. Unmatched junction bases numbered 3, after V lost 8 bases and J lost 2 bases. CDR1 ENHRY and CDR2 SYGVKD come from the germline V gene. The CDR3 nucleotides are TGTGCCATCGGGACTAGCGGGGGCTCCACAGATACGCAGTATTTT. Amino acids: CAIGTSGGSTDTQYF.

There are many counts of this clonotype. The chain joins TRBV20-1 to TRBJ2-7; 7 nucleotides agree with TRBD2. The V gene's germline CDR1 is DFQATT and CDR2 SNEGSKA (reference sequence). V dropped 6 bases and J dropped 4; count of bases not matched to a gene: 6. This CDR3 region has 12 residues. The CDR3 loop reads CSAGTNLYEQYF. The CDR3 DNA reads as TGCAGTGCCGGGACTAACCTTTACGAGCAGTACTTC.